The 21 T cell receptor beta chains given below trace back to one sample, sequenced in a study of T cell responses to AZD1222 COVID-19 vaccine. Using immunoSEQ multiplex PCR, the repertoire was profiled, and TCRdb retains in-frame clones only, with some absent. The data hold 150,000 or so clones, with 91% observed a single time. The input for sequencing was peripheral blood, taken 28 days after the second AZD1222 dose. The origin of the receptors is an adult who received the AZD1222 COVID-19 vaccine.

This chain links TRBV4-1 with TRBJ1-5; D not resolved. CDR1 and CDR2 (germline): MGHRA, YSYEKL. The CDR3 consists of 18 residues. Trimming removed 3 bases from V and 2 bases from J, with 20 bases in between. The CDR3 sequence: CASSHSRRQGGGNQPQHF. DNA of the CDR3: TGCGCCAGCAGCCACAGCAGGAGACAAGGTGGGGGCAATCAGCCCCAGCATTTT.

This sequence joins TRBV2 and TRBJ1-4; D unclear. Germline assignment: CDR1 SNHLY and CDR2 FYNNEI. V lost 5 bases, J lost 14 bases, and 18 bases lay in between. The CDR3 runs 13 residues. The CDR3: CASSPTSESGLFF. DNA for the CDR3: TGTGCCAGCAGTCCTACCTCAGAGTCCGGTCTGTTTTTT.

The rearrangement uses TRBV18 and TRBJ1-2; D remains unclear. Per the germline V gene, CDR1 is KGHSH and CDR2 is LQKENI. The CDR3 spans 19 residues. V lost 1 base and J lost 1, with 22 bases in between. The DNA of the CDR3 is TGTGCCAGCTCACCACTGAGGGAGTCCCCAGGAGCCCGTAACTATGGCTACACCTTC. Translation gives CASSPLRESPGARNYGYTF.

The chain has TRBV30 and TRBJ1-1; D unresolved. V lost 0 bases to trimming and J lost 4 bases, with 18 bases between them. In germline, CDR1 is GTSNPN, CDR2 SVGIG (reference sequence). The CDR3 runs 16 residues. The CDR3 DNA reads TGTGCCTGGAGTGTACGAGTATGGAGACGGCGCACTGAAGCTTTCTTT. Residues: CAWSVRVWRRRTEAFF.

The rearrangement links TRBV7-2 to TRBJ2-3; D is unclear. The ends were cut back, 5 bases at V and 2 bases at J, with 14 bases in the middle. Germline CDR1 reads SGHTA; CDR2 reads FQGNSA. CDR3 length equals 15 residues. CDR3 nucleotide sequence: TGTGCCAGCAGCGCCCGCGGCGGCCTCACAGATACGCAGTATTTT. Amino acid sequence: CASSARGGLTDTQYF.

The rearrangement joins TRBV6-5 to TRBJ1-1; D not resolved. V gave up 3 bases and J gave up 0 bases, with 8 bases separating them. Per germline, CDR1 MNHEY and CDR2 SVGAGI. There are 14 residues in the CDR3. DNA of the CDR3: TGTGCCAGCAGTTATAGCAGGATGAACACTGAAGCTTTCTTT. The encoded protein is CASSYSRMNTEAFF.

The rearrangement joins TRBV18 to TRBJ1-2, with D uncertain. The CDR3 totals 15 residues. Trimming took 2 bases from V and 6 from J, leaving 16 bases between them. CDR1 is KGHSH, CDR2 LQKENI, per germline. DNA for the CDR3: TGTGCCAGCTCACCAAACGACGAAGGGCCTCATGGCTACACCTTC. Protein sequence: CASSPNDEGPHGYTF.

This clone came up once. The rearrangement links TRBV29-1 to TRBJ2-7; D call uncertain. The germline V gene has CDR1 SQVTM and CDR2 ANQGSEA. Trimming removed 5 bases at V and 1 base at J, with 18 bases between. The CDR3 consists of 15 residues. The CDR3 region has the DNA TGCAGCGTTTCCAGGCGACAAGGTGGTTCCTACGAGCAGTACTTC. It yields the protein CSVSRRQGGSYEQYF.

This chain joins TRBV24-1 and TRBJ2-1, with TRBD2 matching 11 bases. CDR3 length: 16 residues. After removal of 2 bases from V and 4 bases from J, the junction contained 3 bases not matched to a gene. Germline CDR1 is KGHDR and CDR2 is SFDVKD. CDR3 sequence: CATSDWASGRYNEQFF. For the CDR3, the DNA is TGTGCCACCAGTGATTGGGCTAGCGGGAGGTACAATGAGCAGTTCTTC.

The chain links TRBV4-1 to TRBJ2-3; 7 bases agree with TRBD1. CDR1 and CDR2 (germline): MGHRA, YSYEKL. V shed 4 bases, J shed 0 bases, and the junction held 4 bases outside the gene matches. The CDR3 consists of 15 residues. DNA for the CDR3: TGCGCCAGCAGCCCCCGACAGGGCAGCACAGATACGCAGTATTTT. This sequence encodes CASSPRQGSTDTQYF.

The chain links TRBV11-2 to TRBJ1-4, with D possibly matching TRBD1 (6 bases). The V gene lost 2 bases and the J gene lost 7 bases, with 14 bases spanning the gap. This CDR3 has 15 residues. The V gene's germline CDR1 is SGHAT and CDR2 FQNNGV. The CDR3 DNA reads TGTGCCAGCAGCTTAATATGGGGGGCCAGTGAAAAACTGTTTTTT. Its translation is CASSLIWGASEKLFF.

The chain combines TRBV7-8 with TRBJ1-2, with 11 bases identical to TRBD1. The V gene end was trimmed by 5 bases and the J gene end by 7 bases; junction bases not matched to a gene: 12. CDR1 and CDR2 (germline): SGHVS, FQNEAQ. This CDR3 has 16 amino acids. The CDR3 loop is CASSAVDRGRILGYTF. CDR3 DNA: TGTGCCAGCAGCGCCGTGGACAGGGGGCGCATTCTTGGCTACACCTTC.

V gene TRBV11-3 combines with J gene TRBJ2-1; 13 bases match TRBD2. CDR1 and CDR2 from the germline V gene are SGHNT and YENEEA. This CDR3 has 16 residues. With 5 bases clipped from V and 4 bases from J, the junction kept 5 bases outside the gene matches. CDR3 bases: TGTGCCAGCAGCATCGGGACTAGCGGGAATTACAATGAGCAGTTCTTC. This translates into CASSIGTSGNYNEQFF.

V and J are TRBV14 and TRBJ2-7; 11 positions agree with TRBD1. Germline lookup yields CDR1 SGHDN and CDR2 FVKESK. The CDR3 is made up of 17 amino acids. The V gene end was trimmed by 3 bases and the J gene end by 8 bases; junction bases not matched to a gene: 15. The CDR3 nucleotides are TGTGCCAGCAGCCACGGACAGGGGGCGCGGGACAAAAACAAGCAGTACTTC. Its protein is CASSHGQGARDKNKQYF.

The chain employs TRBV5-1 and TRBJ1-4, with a possible D match to TRBD1 (5 bases). The V end was cut by 5 bases, the J end by 4 bases, with 18 bases between. In germline, CDR1 is SGHRS, CDR2 YFSETQ. This CDR3 contains 16 residues. The CDR3 region has the DNA TGCGCCAGCAGTCTGCAACCAGTGGGGGGTAATGAAAAACTGTTTTTT. It is translated as CASSLQPVGGNEKLFF.

The chain uses TRBV29-1 and TRBJ1-1; 7 nucleotides align to TRBD1. V lost 7 bases to trimming and J lost 4 bases; unmatched junction nucleotides: 9. Germline V CDR1 and CDR2: SQVTM, ANQGSEA. The CDR3 spans 13 residues. DNA of the CDR3: TGCAGCGCCGAGGGGGAGGGGGCCACTGAAGCTTTCTTT. Its translation is CSAEGEGATEAFF.

The rearrangement joins TRBV6-5 to TRBJ2-1; TRBD2 matches at 10 bases. The CDR3 spans 14 residues. The germline V gene has CDR1 MNHEY and CDR2 SVGAGI. V dropped 6 bases and J dropped 5; count of bases not matched to a gene: 4. CDR3 DNA: TGTGCCAGCAGACCCAGCGGGAGGGACAATGAGCAGTTCTTC. Protein product: CASRPSGRDNEQFF.

Written as DNA, the CDR3 is TGTGCCGCCCTTGGGACAGGGTTGGATGAAAAACTGTTTTTT. Protein product: CAALGTGLDEKLFF. V gene TRBV24-1 combines with J gene TRBJ1-4; TRBD1 aligns across 9 bases. CDR1 is KGHDR and CDR2 is SFDVKD in the germline V gene. The CDR3 is made up of 14 amino acids. The V segment lost 12 bases and the J segment 6 bases; nucleotides outside the gene matches: 10.

The chain uses TRBV19 and TRBJ1-4; TRBD1 matches 7 bases. Germline V lookup: CDR1 LNHDA, CDR2 SQIVND (reference sequence). V lost 6 bases, J lost 7 bases, and 5 bases stayed unmatched. This CDR3 region has 13 residues. The CDR3 DNA is TGTGCCAGTAGGCAACAGGGGCTTGAAAAACTGTTTTTT. It is translated as CASRQQGLEKLFF.

This rearrangement joins TRBV5-4 to TRBJ1-2, with a tentative D call TRBD1 (6 bases). Trimming took 0 bases from V and 2 from J, leaving 8 bases between them. The CDR3 covers 14 residues. CDR1 is SGHNT and CDR2 is YYREEE in the germline V gene (reference sequence). The CDR3 is CASSLGTANYGYTF. In DNA form, the CDR3 reads TGTGCCAGCAGCTTGGGGACAGCCAACTATGGCTACACCTTC.

The chain joins TRBV7-8 to TRBJ2-1; the match to TRBD1 covers 9 bases. This CDR3 contains 17 residues. The V gene end was trimmed by 5 bases and the J gene end by 8 bases; junction bases not matched to a gene: 16. Germline V gives CDR1 SGHVS, CDR2 FQNEAQ. CDR3 region: CASSPANRDRVRHEQFF. The CDR3 nucleotides read TGTGCCAGCAGCCCAGCAAACCGGGACAGGGTCCGTCATGAGCAGTTCTTC.